The source of this TCR beta chain is a study of blood T cell repertoires in COVID-19. Overall study context: The analysed material was cDNA or gDNA that came from T cells, B-cell-depleted T cells, or PBMCs.

For recovered donors of Cohort 3, there were two negative PCRs, clearance, or symptom resolution. The germline gives CDR1 KGHSH, CDR2 LQKENI. The CDR3 extends over 15 amino acids. After removal of 4 bases from V and 7 bases from J, the junction contained 12 bases not matched to a gene. Produced via immunoSEQ multiplex PCR; TCRdb's table is partial and in-frame only. The table lists approximately 300,000 clones, approximately 83% of them singletons. The sequenced sample consisted of PBMCs or T cells enriched from blood (not recorded which). J is TRBJ1-1 and V is TRBV18, with TRBD1 identical over 7 bases. The TCR was taken from a woman under 40 who had recovered from COVID-19. In DNA, the CDR3 is TGTGCCAGCTCACTAACCGAGGGACAGCTATTTGAAGCTTTCTTT. Protein product: CASSLTEGQLFEAFF.